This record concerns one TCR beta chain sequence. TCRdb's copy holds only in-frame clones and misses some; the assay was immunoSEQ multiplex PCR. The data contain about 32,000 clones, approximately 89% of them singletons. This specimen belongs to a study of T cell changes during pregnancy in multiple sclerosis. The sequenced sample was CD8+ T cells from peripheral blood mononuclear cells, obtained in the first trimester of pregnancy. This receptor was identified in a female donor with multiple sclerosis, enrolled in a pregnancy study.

The CDR3 DNA reads as TGCGCCAGCAGCCAAGATTTCTATTGGGAGAACGGAAGCAATCAGCCCCAGCATTTT. It specifies CASSQDFYWENGSNQPQHF. The chain uses TRBV4-3 and TRBJ1-5; D call uncertain. There are 19 residues in the CDR3. V dropped 0 bases and J dropped 1 base, with 19 bases sitting between them. Germline assignment: CDR1 LGHNA and CDR2 YSLEER.